This T cell receptor beta chain was sequenced in a study of response to subunit inactivated influenza vaccine. Findings of the study overall: Few additional T cells are recruited per seasonal influenza vaccination, authors suggested.

The table lists this clonotype with a few counts. Its antigen is not identified. The CDR3 loop spans 14 amino acids. Trimming removed 4 bases from V and 0 bases from J; junction bases left unmatched: 3. Germline loops: CDR1 MNHNS, CDR2 SASEGT. TCRdb independently ran MiXCR on the RT-PCR reads; one entry per CDR3 protein. The top ten clones hold around 14% of a sample with 500,000 to 550,000 distinct CDR3 sequences, more than 7% of them seen once. The material was PBMCs from blood, obtained roughly 24 months after vaccination. The rearrangement joins TRBV6-1 to TRBJ2-7, with TRBD1 identical over 7 bases. This receptor was identified in a man aged 45 to 75 who received an inactivated influenza vaccine. In DNA, the CDR3 is TGTGCCAGCAGTGGTCAGGGGGTCTCCTACGAGCAGTACTTC. Translating it yields CASSGQGVSYEQYF.